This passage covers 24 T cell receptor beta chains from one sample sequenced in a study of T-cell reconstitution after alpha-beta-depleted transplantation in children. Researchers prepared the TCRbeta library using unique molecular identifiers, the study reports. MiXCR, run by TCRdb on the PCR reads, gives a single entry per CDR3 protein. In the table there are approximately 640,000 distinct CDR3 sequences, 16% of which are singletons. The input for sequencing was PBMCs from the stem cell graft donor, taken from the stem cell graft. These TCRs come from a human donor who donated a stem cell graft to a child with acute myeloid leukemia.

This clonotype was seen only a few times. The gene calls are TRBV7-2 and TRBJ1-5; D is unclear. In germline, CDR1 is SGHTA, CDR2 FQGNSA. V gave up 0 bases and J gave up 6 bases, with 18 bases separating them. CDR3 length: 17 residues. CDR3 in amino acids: CASSLAPIRVLGQPQHF. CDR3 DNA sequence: TGTGCCAGCAGCTTAGCGCCAATAAGGGTTCTCGGTCAGCCCCAGCATTTT.

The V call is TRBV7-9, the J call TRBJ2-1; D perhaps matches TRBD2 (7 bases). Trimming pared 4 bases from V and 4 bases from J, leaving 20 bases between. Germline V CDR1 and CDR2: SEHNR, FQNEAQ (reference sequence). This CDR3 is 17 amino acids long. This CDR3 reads CASSSSSQGGDYNEQFF. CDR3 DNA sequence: TGTGCCAGCAGCTCGTCCTCACAGGGAGGGGATTACAATGAGCAGTTCTTC.

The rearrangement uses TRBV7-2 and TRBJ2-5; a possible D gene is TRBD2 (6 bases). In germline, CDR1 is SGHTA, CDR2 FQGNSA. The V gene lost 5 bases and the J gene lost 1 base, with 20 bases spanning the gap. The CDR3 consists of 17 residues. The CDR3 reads CASSLRGGGTPQETQYF. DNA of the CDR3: TGTGCCAGCAGCCTCCGAGGTGGGGGGACGCCCCAAGAGACCCAGTACTTC.

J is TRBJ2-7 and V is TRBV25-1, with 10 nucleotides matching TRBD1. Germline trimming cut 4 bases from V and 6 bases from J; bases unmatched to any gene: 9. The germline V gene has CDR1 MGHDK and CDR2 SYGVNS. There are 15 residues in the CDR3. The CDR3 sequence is CASSGDRGVLGEQYF. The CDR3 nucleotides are TGTGCCAGCAGTGGGGACAGGGGAGTTCTTGGCGAGCAGTACTTC.

CDR3: CASSQAATGNTEAFF. In DNA, the CDR3 is TGTGCCAGCAGCCAAGCGGCCACAGGGAACACTGAAGCTTTCTTT. The chain joins TRBV3-1 to TRBJ1-1; D is possibly TRBD1 (5 bases). Germline V CDR1 and CDR2: LGHDT, YNNKEL (reference sequence). The CDR3 spans 15 residues. V lost 1 base and J 1 base, leaving 10 bases between the germline ends.

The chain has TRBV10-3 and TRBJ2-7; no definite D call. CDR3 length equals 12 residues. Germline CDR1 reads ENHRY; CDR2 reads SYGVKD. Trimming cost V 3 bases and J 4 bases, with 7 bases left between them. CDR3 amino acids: CAISDSPYEQYV. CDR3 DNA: TGTGCCATCAGTGACAGTCCTTACGAGCAGTACGTC.

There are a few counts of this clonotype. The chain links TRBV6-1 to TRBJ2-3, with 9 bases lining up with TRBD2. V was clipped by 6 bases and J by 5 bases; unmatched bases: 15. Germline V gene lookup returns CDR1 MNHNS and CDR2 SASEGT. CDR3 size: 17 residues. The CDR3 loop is CASSRGSSGVNQDTQYF. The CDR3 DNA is TGTGCCAGCAGCCGGGGATCTAGCGGGGTGAATCAAGATACGCAGTATTTT.

The CDR3 bases are TGTGCCAGCAGCTCCCGGACGGGGACAGGGCGCTCACCCCTCCACTTT. This sequence encodes CASSSRTGTGRSPLHF. This chain uses TRBV11-2 with TRBJ1-6; 9 positions agree with TRBD1. CDR3 length: 16 amino acids. V lost 4 bases, J lost 10 bases, and 11 bases stayed unmatched. CDR1 and CDR2 from the germline V gene are SGHAT and FQNNGV.

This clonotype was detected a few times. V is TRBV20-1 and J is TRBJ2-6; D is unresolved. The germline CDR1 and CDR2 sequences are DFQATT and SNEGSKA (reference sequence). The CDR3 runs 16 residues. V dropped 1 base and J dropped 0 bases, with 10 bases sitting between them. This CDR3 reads CSARGSLSSGANVLTF. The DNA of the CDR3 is TGCAGTGCTAGAGGAAGTTTGAGCTCTGGGGCCAACGTCCTGACTTTC.

The CDR3: CASSFREAREAFF. CDR3 DNA sequence: TGTGCCAGCAGCTTCAGGGAGGCCAGGGAAGCTTTCTTT. The chain couples TRBV7-9 to TRBJ1-1, with TRBD1 as a possible D gene (5 bases). The CDR3 covers 13 residues. Germline assignment: CDR1 SEHNR and CDR2 FQNEAQ (reference sequence). V was pared by 3 bases and J by 8 bases, with 13 bases between.

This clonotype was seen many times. CDR3 in amino acids: CASSNSGGSYNEQFF. DNA for the CDR3: TGTGCCAGCAGCAATAGCGGGGGGAGCTACAATGAGCAGTTCTTC. J is TRBJ2-1 and V is TRBV6-5, with TRBD2 identical over 10 bases. The V segment lost 6 bases and the J segment 3 bases; nucleotides outside the gene matches: 5. The CDR3 contains 15 residues. Germline CDR1 is MNHEY and CDR2 is SVGAGI.

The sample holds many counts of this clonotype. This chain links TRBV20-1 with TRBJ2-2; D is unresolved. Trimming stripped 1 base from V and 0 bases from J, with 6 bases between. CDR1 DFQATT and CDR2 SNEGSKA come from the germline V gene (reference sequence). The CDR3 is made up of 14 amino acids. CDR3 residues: CSARGTANTGELFF. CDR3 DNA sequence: TGCAGTGCTAGAGGCACCGCGAACACCGGGGAGCTGTTTTTT.

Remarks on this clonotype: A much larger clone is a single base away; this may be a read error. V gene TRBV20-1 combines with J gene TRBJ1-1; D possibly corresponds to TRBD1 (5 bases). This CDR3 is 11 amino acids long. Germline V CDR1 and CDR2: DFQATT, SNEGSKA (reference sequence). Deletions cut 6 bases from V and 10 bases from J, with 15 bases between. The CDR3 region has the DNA TGCAGTGCCCGAGCGGGGCGCGGAGCTTTCTTT. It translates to CSARAGRGAFF.

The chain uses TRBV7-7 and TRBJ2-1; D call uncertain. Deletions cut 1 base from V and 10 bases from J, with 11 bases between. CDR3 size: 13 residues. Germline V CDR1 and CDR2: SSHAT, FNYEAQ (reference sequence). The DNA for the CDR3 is TGTGCCAGCAGCTTAGAACCCGACGGGGAGCAGTTCTTC. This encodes CASSLEPDGEQFF.

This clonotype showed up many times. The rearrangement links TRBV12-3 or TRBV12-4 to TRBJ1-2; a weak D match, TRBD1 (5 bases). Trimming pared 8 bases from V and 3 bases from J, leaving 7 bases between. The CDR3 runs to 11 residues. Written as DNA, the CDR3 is TGTGCCAGCGGGGGGGACTATGGCTACACCTTC. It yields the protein CASGGDYGYTF.

The CDR3 is CATRKRDNYNEQFF. DNA for the CDR3: TGTGCCACCCGAAAGCGGGACAATTACAATGAGCAGTTCTTC. The chain couples TRBV10-3 to TRBJ2-1, with D possibly matching TRBD2 (7 bases). This CDR3 spans 14 amino acids. Germline V CDR1 and CDR2: ENHRY, SYGVKD. The germline V and J ends were trimmed by 10 bases and 4 bases, with 17 bases remaining between them.

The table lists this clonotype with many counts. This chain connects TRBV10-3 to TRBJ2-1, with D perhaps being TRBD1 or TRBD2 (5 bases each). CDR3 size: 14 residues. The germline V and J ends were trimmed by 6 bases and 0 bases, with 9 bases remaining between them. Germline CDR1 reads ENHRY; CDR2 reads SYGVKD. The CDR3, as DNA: TGTGCCATCAGGGACGGGGCCTCCTACAATGAGCAGTTCTTC. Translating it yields CAIRDGASYNEQFF.

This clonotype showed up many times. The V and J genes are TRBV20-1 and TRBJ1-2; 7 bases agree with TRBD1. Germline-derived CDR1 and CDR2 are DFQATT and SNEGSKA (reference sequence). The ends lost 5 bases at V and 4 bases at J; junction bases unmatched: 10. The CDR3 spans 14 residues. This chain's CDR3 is CSAWGDSIFYGYTF. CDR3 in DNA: TGCAGTGCTTGGGGGGACAGCATCTTCTATGGCTACACCTTC.

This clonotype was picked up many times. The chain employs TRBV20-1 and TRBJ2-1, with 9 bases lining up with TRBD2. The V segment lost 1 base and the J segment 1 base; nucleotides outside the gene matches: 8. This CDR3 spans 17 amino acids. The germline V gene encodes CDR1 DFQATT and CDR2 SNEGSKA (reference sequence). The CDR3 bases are TGCAGTGCTAGAGCATTAGCGGGGGCGCGATCCTACAATGAGCAGTTCTTC. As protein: CSARALAGARSYNEQFF.

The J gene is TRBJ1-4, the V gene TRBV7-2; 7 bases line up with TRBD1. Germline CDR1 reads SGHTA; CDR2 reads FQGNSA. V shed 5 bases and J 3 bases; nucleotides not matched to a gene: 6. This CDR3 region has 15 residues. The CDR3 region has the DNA TGTGCCAGCAGCCTGACAGGGAACCCTAATGAAAAACTGTTTTTT. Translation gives CASSLTGNPNEKLFF.

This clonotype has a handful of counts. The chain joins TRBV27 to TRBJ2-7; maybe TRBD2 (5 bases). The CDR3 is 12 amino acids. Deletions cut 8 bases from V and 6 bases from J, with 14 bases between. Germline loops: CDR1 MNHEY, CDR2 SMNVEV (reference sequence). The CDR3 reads CASGRVGGEQYF. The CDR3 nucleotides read TGTGCCAGCGGTCGGGTTGGAGGCGAGCAGTACTTC.

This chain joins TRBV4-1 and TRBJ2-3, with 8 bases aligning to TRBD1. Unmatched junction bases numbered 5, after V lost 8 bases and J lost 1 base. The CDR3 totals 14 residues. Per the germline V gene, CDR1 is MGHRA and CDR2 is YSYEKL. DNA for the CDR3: TGCGCCAGCCTTCCGGGACAGGGCACAGATACGCAGTATTTT. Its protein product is CASLPGQGTDTQYF.

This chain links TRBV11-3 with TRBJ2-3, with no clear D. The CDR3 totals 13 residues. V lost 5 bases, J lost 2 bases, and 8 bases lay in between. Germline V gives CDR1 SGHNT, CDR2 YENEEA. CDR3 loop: CASSVRPTDTQYF. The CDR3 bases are TGTGCCAGCAGCGTCAGGCCCACAGATACGCAGTATTTT.

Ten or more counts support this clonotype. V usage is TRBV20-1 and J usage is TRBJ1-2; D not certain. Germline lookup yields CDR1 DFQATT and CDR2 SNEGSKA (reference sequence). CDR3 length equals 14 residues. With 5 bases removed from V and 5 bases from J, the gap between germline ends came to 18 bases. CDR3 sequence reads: CSALPGSQLYGYTF. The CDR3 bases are TGCAGTGCTCTCCCGGGGAGCCAACTATATGGCTACACCTTC.